This record covers a single T cell receptor (beta chain). What it binds is unknown. PCR primers comprised 60 Vbeta and 13 Jbeta primers. Sequenced by immunoSEQ multiplex PCR; TCRdb stores in-frame clones only, minus some. In the table there are 90,000 to 120,000 clones, approximately 79% of which are singletons. These data are taken from a study of cytomegalovirus exposure and HLA in healthy donors. Overall study results and limits: TCR beta sequences reportedly predicted most subjects' HLA-A and HLA-B alleles accurately.

The CDR3 consists of 16 residues. V lost 0 bases to trimming and J lost 2 bases, with 12 bases between them. Germline CDR1 SGHRS, CDR2 YFSETQ. This receptor was obtained from a woman aged 40 to 50 in good health and CMV-seropositive. This sequence joins TRBV5-1 and TRBJ1-5, with D possibly matching TRBD1 (6 bases). Sequenced sample: PBMCs. The DNA of the CDR3 is TGCGCCAGCAGCTTGGCCCCAGGGGCGGGCAATCAGCCCCAGCATTTT. Its translation is CASSLAPGAGNQPQHF. The full variable domain, rest sourced from reference TRBV5-1 and TRBJ1-5, is KAGVTQTPRYLIKTRGQQVTLSCSPISGHRSVSWYQQTPGQGLQFLFEYFSETQRNKGNFPGRFSGRQFSNSRSEMNVSTLELGDSALYLCASSLAPGAGNQPQHFGDGTRLSIL.